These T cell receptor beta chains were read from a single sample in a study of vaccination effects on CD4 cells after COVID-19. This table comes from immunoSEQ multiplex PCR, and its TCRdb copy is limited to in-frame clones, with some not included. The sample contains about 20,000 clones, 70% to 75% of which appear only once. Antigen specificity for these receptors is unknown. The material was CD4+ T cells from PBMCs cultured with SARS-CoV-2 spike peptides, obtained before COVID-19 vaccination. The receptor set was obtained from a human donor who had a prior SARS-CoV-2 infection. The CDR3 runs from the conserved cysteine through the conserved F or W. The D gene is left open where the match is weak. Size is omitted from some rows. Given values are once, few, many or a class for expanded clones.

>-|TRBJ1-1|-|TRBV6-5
TGTGCCAGCAGCCCAGGGGTGACCCCCTACCAACCCTTT
CASSPGVTPYQPF
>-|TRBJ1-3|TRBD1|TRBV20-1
TGCAGTGCTAGTCCCGGGACAGGGGCTAGAAACACCATATATTTT
CSASPGTGARNTIYF
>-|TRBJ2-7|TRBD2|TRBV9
TGTGCCAGCAGCATAGGCGGGAGCTCCTACGAGCAGTACTTC
CASSIGGSSYEQYF
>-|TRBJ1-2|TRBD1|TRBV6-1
TGTGCCAGCAGCGAACCACCTAACAGGGGCAACTATGGCTACACCTTC
CASSEPPNRGNYGYTF
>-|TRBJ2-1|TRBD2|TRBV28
TGTGCCAGCAGTTTTGGGAGTAGCGGGAGACTCCCCAATGAGCAGTTCTTC
CASSFGSSGRLPNEQFF
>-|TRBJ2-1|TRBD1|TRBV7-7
TGTGCTAGCAGCGCCGGACAGGGCTCCTACAATGAGCAGTTCTTC
CASSAGQGSYNEQFF
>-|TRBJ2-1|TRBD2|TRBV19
TGTGCCAGTAGTATGTACGGGACTAGCGGATACAATGAGCAGTTCTTC
CASSMYGTSGYNEQFF
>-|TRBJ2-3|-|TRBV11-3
TGTGCCAGCAGCACCGACACAGATACGCAGTATTTT
CASSTDTDTQYF
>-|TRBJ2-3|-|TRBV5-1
TGCGCCAGCAGCCGTGGAGCGGGCTACACAGATACGCAGTATTTT
CASSRGAGYTDTQYF
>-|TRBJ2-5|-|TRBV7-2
TGTGCCAGCAGCTTAGTGGCAGCACAAGAGACCCAGTACTTC
CASSLVAAQETQYF
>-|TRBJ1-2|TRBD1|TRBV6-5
TGTGCCAGCAGACCCCAGACAGGGGATGGCTACACCTTC
CASRPQTGDGYTF
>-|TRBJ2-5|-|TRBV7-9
TGTGCCAGCAGCTGGAACGGGGGTGAGGAGACCCAGTACTTC
CASSWNGGEETQYF
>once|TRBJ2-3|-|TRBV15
TGTGCCACCAGCAGAGATTTGATTGATACGCAGTATTTT
CATSRDLIDTQYF
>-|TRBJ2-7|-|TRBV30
TGTGCCTGGAGTTTTAGCTACGAGCAGTACTTC
CAWSFSYEQYF
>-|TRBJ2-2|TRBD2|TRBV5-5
TGTGCCAGCAGTCCTAGCGGGACGAGAACCGGGGAGCTGTTTTTT
CASSPSGTRTGELFF
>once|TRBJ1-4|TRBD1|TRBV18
TGTGCCAGCTCACCCGAGACAGGGAGTGAAAAACTGTTTTTT
CASSPETGSEKLFF
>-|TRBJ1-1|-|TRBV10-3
TGTGCCATCAGTGTAGACGGAGTGAACACTGAAGCTTTCTTT
CAISVDGVNTEAFF
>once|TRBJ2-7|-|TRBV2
TGTGCCAGCAGTGAGACCTCCTACGAGCAGTACTTC
CASSETSYEQYF
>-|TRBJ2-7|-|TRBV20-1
TGCAGTGCTAGCCAGACCTACGAGCAGTACTTC
CSASQTYEQYF
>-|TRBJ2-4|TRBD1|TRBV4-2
TGTGCCAGCAGCCAATCCCAGGGGGTAGCCAAAAACATTCAGTACTTC
CASSQSQGVAKNIQYF
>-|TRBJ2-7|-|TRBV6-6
TGTGCCAGCAGACACAGAAATCAGTACGAGCAGTACTTC
CASRHRNQYEQYF
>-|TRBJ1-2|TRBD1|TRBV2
TGTGCCAGCAGCTTCACAGGGGGCGGCTACACCTTC
CASSFTGGGYTF
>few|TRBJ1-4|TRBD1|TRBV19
TGTGCCAGTAGTAACCCCCGGGACAGAAAAACTAATGAAAAACTGTTTTTT
CASSNPRDRKTNEKLFF
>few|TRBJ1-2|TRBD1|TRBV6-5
TGTGCCAGCAGCCCAGGACAGGGGAACTATGGCTACACCTTC
CASSPGQGNYGYTF
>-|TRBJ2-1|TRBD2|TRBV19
TGTGCCAGTAGTATCTTGGTTGGCGGGGGCTCCTACAATGAGCAGTTCTTC
CASSILVGGGSYNEQFF
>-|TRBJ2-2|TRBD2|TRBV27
TGTGCCAGCAGTTTATCGTTAGCGGGGGGTATCACCGGGGAGCTGTTTTTT
CASSLSLAGGITGELFF
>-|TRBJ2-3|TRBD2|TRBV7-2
TGTGCCAGCAGCCCGCGGGCGGGGCGGGGGTACACAGATACGCAGTATTTT
CASSPRAGRGYTDTQYF
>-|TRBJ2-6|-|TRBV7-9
TGTGCCAGCAGCGAGGGCGGGGCATCTGGGGCCAACGTCCTGACTTTC
CASSEGGASGANVLTF
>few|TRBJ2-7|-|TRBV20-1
TGCAGTGCTAGTTTACTGGCCTACGAGCAGTACTTC
CSASLLAYEQYF
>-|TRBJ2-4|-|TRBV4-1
TGCGCCAGCAGCACTCCCGTAGCCAAAAACATTCAGTACTTC
CASSTPVAKNIQYF
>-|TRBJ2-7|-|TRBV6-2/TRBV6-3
TGTGCCAGCAGTCGAGATTACGAGCAGTACTTC
CASSRDYEQYF
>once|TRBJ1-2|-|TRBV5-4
TGTGCCAGCAGCTCCAGTGTGCTTCTCGGCTACACCTTC
CASSSSVLLGYTF
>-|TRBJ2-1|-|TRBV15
TGTGCCACCAGCAGGAGTCCGCCATCGCCCACCTACAATGAGCAGTTCTTC
CATSRSPPSPTYNEQFF
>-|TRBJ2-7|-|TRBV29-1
TGCAGCGTTTTTGGGTTTTGGCAGGGTCAAAACGAGCAGTACTTC
CSVFGFWQGQNEQYF
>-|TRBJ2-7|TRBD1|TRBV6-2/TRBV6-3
TGTGCCAGCAGTGACAGGGGGTACGAGCAGTACTTC
CASSDRGYEQYF
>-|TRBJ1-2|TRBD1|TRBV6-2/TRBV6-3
TGTGCCAGCAGTTACTCGGCCAGAGCGGACAGGGGCTATGGCTACACCTTC
CASSYSARADRGYGYTF
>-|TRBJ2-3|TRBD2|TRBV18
TGTGCCAGCTCACAAGCGGGGGTCACAGATACGCAGTATTTT
CASSQAGVTDTQYF
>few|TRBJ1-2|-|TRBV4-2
TGTGCCAGCAGCCAAGAATCTCGCTGGGGGTATGGCTACACCTTC
CASSQESRWGYGYTF
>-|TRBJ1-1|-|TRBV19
TGTGCCAGTAGTATGAAGGAGGGGCAGCTACACCTGAACACTGAAGCTTTCTTT
CASSMKEGQLHLNTEAFF
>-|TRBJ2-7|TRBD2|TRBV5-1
TGCGCCAGCAGTCCGAATAGCGGGAGGGACCGCGAGCAGTACTTC
CASSPNSGRDREQYF
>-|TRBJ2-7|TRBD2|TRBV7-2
TGTGCCAGCAGCAACCCGGGACTAACCGCCTACGAGCAGTACTTC
CASSNPGLTAYEQYF
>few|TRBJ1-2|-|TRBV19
TGTGCCAGTAGTTGGCAGACTAACTATGGCTACACCTTC
CASSWQTNYGYTF
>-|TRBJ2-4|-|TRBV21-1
TGTGCCAGCAGCAAAGAAATCATTCGTGGTTGGGCCAAAAACATTCAGTACTTC
CASSKEIIRGWAKNIQYF
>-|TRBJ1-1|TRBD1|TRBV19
TGTGCCAGTAGTATAAGTAGTCTTTGGGACAGGGGAATCCCGAACACTGAAGCTTTCTTT
CASSISSLWDRGIPNTEAFF
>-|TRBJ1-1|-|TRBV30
TGTGCCTGGAGGCTAAGGCCGGGGCTCCGAGGCGGATTGGGAACTGAAGCTTTCTTT
CAWRLRPGLRGGLGTEAFF
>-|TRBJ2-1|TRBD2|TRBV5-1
TGCGCCAGCAGCTCCGGGACTAGCTCCGGGGGATACAATGAGCAGTTCTTC
CASSSGTSSGGYNEQFF
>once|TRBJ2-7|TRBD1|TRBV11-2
TGTGCCAGCAGCCGACAGGGTTCGGTCTACGAGCAGTACTTC
CASSRQGSVYEQYF
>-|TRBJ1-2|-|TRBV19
TGTGCCAGTAGTCCCGGCACCCAGGGCTATGGCTACACCTTC
CASSPGTQGYGYTF
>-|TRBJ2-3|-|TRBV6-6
TGTGCCAGCAGTCACGGGCGCCGGATGAGAGGCACAGATACGCAGTATTTT
CASSHGRRMRGTDTQYF
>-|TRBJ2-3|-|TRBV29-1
TGCAGCGTTGATGACCCGCGCAGGTCGGGTACTTTCGATACGCAGTATTTT
CSVDDPRRSGTFDTQYF
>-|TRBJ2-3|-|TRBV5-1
TGCGCCAGCAGCTTGGAAACAGATACGCAGTATTTT
CASSLETDTQYF
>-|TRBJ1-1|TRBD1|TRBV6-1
TGTGCCAGCAGTGAATATGAGGGGGCGAACACTGAAGCTTTCTTT
CASSEYEGANTEAFF